This T cell receptor (beta chain) was observed in a study of graft-versus-host responses after intestinal transplantation. General study findings and limits: In recipient marrow, GvH clones were found, and some appeared first in ileum or blood.

As regards this clone: The antigen remains unidentified.

The CDR3 covers 16 residues. Germline CDR1 is SEHNR and CDR2 is FQNEAQ (reference sequence). Trimming left V 3 bases short and J 4 bases short, with 18 bases between. Repertoires were generated with immunoSEQ multiplex PCR, while TCRdb's copy carries only in-frame clones and drops some. The table lists tens of thousands of clones, 90% to 95% of them singletons. This clonotype was sampled from a human donor who received an intestinal transplant. The material was unstimulated CD4+ T cells sorted from spleen or lymph node cells, obtained before intestinal transplant. This chain uses TRBV7-9 with TRBJ1-1; possibly TRBD1 for D (6 bases). CDR3 sequence reads: CASSLRGGRESTEAFF. CDR3 DNA sequence: TGTGCCAGCAGCTTGAGGGGGGGCCGGGAGAGCACTGAAGCTTTCTTT.